The 29 T cell receptor beta chains given below trace back to one sample, sequenced in a study of sequential checkpoint blockade in melanoma. Treatment here: randomized to nivolumab then ipilimumab (arm A) or the reverse (arm B). Data came from immunoSEQ multiplex PCR; TCRdb stores just in-frame clones and leaves some out. Among tens of thousands of clones listed, around 86% were seen once. Source: CD8+ T cells sorted from blood (inferred from file names), taken from a patient given nivolumab and ipilimumab in sequence. The receptors were sampled from a human donor with melanoma.

The rearrangement uses TRBV19 and TRBJ2-7; D is possibly TRBD1 (5 bases). Trimming shortened V by 6 bases and J by 2 bases, and 14 bases separated the two germline ends. Germline V CDR1 and CDR2: LNHDA, SQIVND (reference sequence). The CDR3 extends over 14 amino acids. CDR3 protein: CASSHPTATYEQYF. CDR3 sequence (DNA): TGTGCCAGTAGCCACCCGACAGCAACCTACGAGCAGTACTTC.

Only one count was recorded for this clone. V usage is TRBV7-9 and J usage is TRBJ2-7; the match to TRBD2 covers 7 bases. This CDR3 contains 13 residues. Germline CDR1 and CDR2: SEHNR and FQNEAQ (reference sequence). Trimming removed 8 bases from V and 2 bases from J; junction bases left unmatched: 6. Here the CDR3 reads CASQSGMAYEQYF. The CDR3 region has the DNA TGTGCCAGCCAAAGCGGGATGGCCTACGAGCAGTACTTC. The complete variable domain, with remaining parts taken from reference TRBV7-9 and TRBJ2-7, reads DTGVSQNPRHKITKRGQNVTFRCDPISEHNRLYWYRQTLGQGPEFLTYFQNEAQLEKSRLLSDRFSAERPKGSFSTLEIQRTEQGDSAMYLCASQSGMAYEQYFGPGTRLTVT.

The CDR3 DNA sequence: TGCGCCAGCAGCCCTAGACTAGGCGGGGAGCAGTTCTTC. This gives the protein CASSPRLGGEQFF. The gene calls are TRBV4-1 and TRBJ2-1; a possible D gene is TRBD2 (6 bases). Germline V gene sequence: CDR1 MGHRA, CDR2 YSYEKL. The CDR3 has 13 residues. The V end lost 4 bases, the J end lost 10 bases, and 14 bases lay between the germline ends.

The chain's CDR3 is CASSPAATGVGFF. The CDR3, as DNA: TGTGCCAGCAGCCCGGCCGCGACAGGGGTGGGTTTCTTT. This chain connects TRBV6-5 to TRBJ1-1; 8 bases line up with TRBD1. The CDR3 runs 13 residues. J lost 13 bases, V lost 6 bases, and 13 bases had no gene match. Germline V gene data show CDR1 as MNHEY and CDR2 as SVGAGI.

This chain links TRBV29-1 with TRBJ2-3, with 10 bases matching TRBD2. Trimming cost V 6 bases and J 2 bases; bases outside gene matches: 5. Germline-derived CDR1 and CDR2 are SQVTM and ANQGSEA. The CDR3 sequence is 14 residues long. CDR3 bases: TGCAGCGTAGGACTAGCGGAAAACACAGATACGCAGTATTTT. It is translated as CSVGLAENTDTQYF.

The J gene is TRBJ1-1, the V gene TRBV27; possible D gene TRBD1, 5 bases. The CDR3 has 14 residues. V was pared by 1 base and J by 2 bases, with 8 bases between. Germline V CDR1 and CDR2: MNHEY, SMNVEV (reference sequence). CDR3 DNA sequence: TGTGCCAGCAGTTTATTGGGGGGAAACACTGAAGCTTTCTTT. Translated, it gives CASSLLGGNTEAFF.

The rearrangement links TRBV9 to TRBJ1-4; no firm D call. Trimming took 4 bases from V and 3 from J, leaving 13 bases between them. The CDR3 extends over 15 amino acids. Per the germline V gene, CDR1 is SGDLS and CDR2 is YYNGEE. The DNA of the CDR3 is TGTGCCAGCAGCCCCGCGGCCAGACCTAATGAAAAACTGTTTTTT. This translates into CASSPAARPNEKLFF.

V is TRBV9 and J is TRBJ2-4, with TRBD2 matching over 7 bases. The V gene end was trimmed by 4 bases and the J gene end by 8 bases; junction bases not matched to a gene: 15. CDR1 and CDR2 (germline): SGDLS, YYNGEE. The CDR3 sequence is 16 residues long. This CDR3 is CASSYTNGRGLDIQYF. DNA of the CDR3: TGTGCCAGCAGCTACACGAATGGGAGGGGTTTGGACATTCAGTACTTC.

This chain connects TRBV19 to TRBJ2-5; tentative D call: TRBD2 (6 bases). Gene TRBJ2-7 matches the end of the DNA better, so the J call may be wrong. CDR1 is LNHDA and CDR2 is SQIVND in the germline V gene (reference sequence). This CDR3 comprises 14 residues. CDR3 region: CASDPGGSSYEQYF. DNA of the CDR3: TGTGCCAGTGACCCCGGGGGATCCTCCTACGAGCAGTACTTC.

The chain joins TRBV4-1 to TRBJ2-1; D is possibly TRBD2 (5 bases). Germline CDR1 and CDR2: MGHRA and YSYEKL. The length of the CDR3 is 14 residues. V lost 5 bases and J 4 bases, leaving 12 bases between the germline ends. The CDR3, as DNA: TGCGCCAGCAGCGGACTTGGAGCATACAATGAGCAGTTCTTC. This codes for CASSGLGAYNEQFF.

The rearrangement joins TRBV29-1 to TRBJ1-2; 8 positions agree with TRBD1. The V segment lost 6 bases and the J segment 7 bases; nucleotides outside the gene matches: 10. Looked up from germline, CDR1 is SQVTM and CDR2 is ANQGSEA. This CDR3 is built from 13 residues. CDR3 in DNA: TGCAGCGTCCCGACAGGGGCCCCGGGTGGCTACACCTTC. The encoded protein is CSVPTGAPGGYTF.

This clone was counted between two and nine times. CDR3 sequence: CASSRGPDSEQFF. The CDR3 DNA sequence: TGCGCCAGCAGCCGTGGACCCGACAGTGAGCAGTTCTTC. The rearrangement links TRBV4-1 to TRBJ2-1, with TRBD1 as a possible D gene (5 bases). Germline V gene data show CDR1 as MGHRA and CDR2 as YSYEKL. The CDR3 has 13 residues. V lost 4 bases, J lost 9 bases, and 13 bases lay in between.

The rearrangement joins TRBV27 to TRBJ1-5; possibly TRBD1 for D (5 bases). Trimming shortened V by 2 bases and J by 4 bases, and 9 bases separated the two germline ends. Per the germline V gene, CDR1 is MNHEY and CDR2 is SMNVEV (reference sequence). CDR3 length: 14 residues. The CDR3 spells CASSLPGLNQPQHF. The CDR3 nucleotides are TGTGCCAGCAGTTTACCGGGACTTAATCAGCCCCAGCATTTT.

CDR3 coding DNA: TGCAGCGTGGACTCACGGAACACCGGGGAGCTGTTTTTT. Translated: CSVDSRNTGELFF. This rearrangement joins TRBV29-1 to TRBJ2-2, with TRBD2 as a possible D gene (5 bases). V was cut by 6 bases and J by 1 base, with 9 bases left in between. The CDR3 spans 13 residues. Germline values: CDR1 SQVTM, CDR2 ANQGSEA.

The chain uses TRBV6-6 and TRBJ1-1; TRBD1 is a possible D gene (6 bases). This CDR3 is built from 14 residues. The V gene's germline CDR1 is MNHNY and CDR2 SVGAGI (reference sequence). V lost 7 bases to trimming and J lost 0 bases, with 12 bases between them. The CDR3 loop is CASIQGSLNTEAFF. CDR3 DNA: TGTGCCAGCATCCAGGGGTCCTTGAACACTGAAGCTTTCTTT.

This clone showed up just a few times. This chain uses TRBV6-6 with TRBJ1-1, with D unclear. This CDR3 contains 15 residues. Trimming took off 0 bases at V and 0 bases at J, with 8 bases between the two ends. The germline CDR1 and CDR2 sequences are MNHNY and SVGAGI (reference sequence). CDR3 sequence (DNA): TGTGCCAGCAGTTACTCGCCAGGTCTGAACACTGAAGCTTTCTTT. Its translation is CASSYSPGLNTEAFF.

The V call is TRBV15, the J call TRBJ2-2; D call uncertain. V dropped 5 bases and J dropped 4 bases, with 11 bases sitting between them. The CDR3 is 14 residues long. Germline CDR1 and CDR2: LNHNV and YYDKDF (reference sequence). CDR3 nucleotide sequence: TGTGCCACCAGCTCCGGGTATGGCACCGGGGAGCTGTTTTTT. Amino acids: CATSSGYGTGELFF.

The genes are TRBV27 and TRBJ2-7, with D possibly TRBD2 on 5 matching bases. CDR1 MNHEY and CDR2 SMNVEV come from the germline V gene (reference sequence). Trimming took off 5 bases at V and 7 bases at J, with 15 bases between the two ends. The CDR3 spans 13 residues. CDR3 residues: CASSHQSGTEQYF. CDR3 in DNA: TGTGCCAGCAGTCATCAGTCGGGAACGGAGCAGTACTTC.

The V gene is TRBV27, the J gene TRBJ2-5; TRBD1 agrees at 12 bases. Germline lookup yields CDR1 MNHEY and CDR2 SMNVEV (reference sequence). V was clipped by 5 bases and J by 5 bases; unmatched bases: 6. This CDR3 is 15 amino acids long. The CDR3 DNA reads TGTGCCAGCAGTGGGGGGACAGGGGGCTGGGAGACCCAGTACTTC. Amino acids: CASSGGTGGWETQYF.

The chain carries TRBV7-2 and TRBJ2-1; TRBD2 matches 15 bases. Trimming cost V 4 bases and J 4 bases; bases outside gene matches: 5. This CDR3 is 17 amino acids long. The germline V gene encodes CDR1 SGHTA and CDR2 FQGNSA. The CDR3 coding sequence is TGTGCCAGCAGCTGGGGGACTAGCGGGGGGTCATACAATGAGCAGTTCTTC. Amino acid sequence: CASSWGTSGGSYNEQFF.

This rearrangement joins TRBV7-9 to TRBJ2-4; 9 bases are a match to TRBD2. Germline V gene data show CDR1 as SEHNR and CDR2 as FQNEAQ (reference sequence). CDR3 length: 17 amino acids. The V and J ends lost 0 bases and 8 bases, in that order; junction bases with no gene match: 11. The CDR3 here is CASSLAGGREGRYIQYF. CDR3 nucleotides: TGTGCCAGCAGCTTAGCCGGCGGGCGGGAGGGCCGGTACATTCAGTACTTC.

This chain uses TRBV4-1 with TRBJ2-7, with 9 bases lining up with TRBD1. Germline-derived CDR1 and CDR2 are MGHRA and YSYEKL. The CDR3 length is 16 residues. V trimming: 1 base; J trimming: 2 bases; junction bases outside the gene matches: 6. CDR3 loop: CASSQGPGQGTYEQYF. CDR3 bases: TGCGCCAGCAGCCAAGGACCGGGACAGGGCACCTACGAGCAGTACTTC.

The rearrangement uses TRBV10-3 and TRBJ1-5; D is possibly TRBD1 (5 bases). CDR3 length: 15 residues. Trimming cost V 3 bases and J 7 bases, with 16 bases left between them. Germline values: CDR1 ENHRY, CDR2 SYGVKD. CDR3 amino acids: CAISDGRATWQPQHF. DNA of the CDR3: TGTGCCATCAGTGATGGCAGGGCCACATGGCAGCCCCAGCATTTT.

The CDR3 DNA follows: TGTGCCAGCACAGGGGGCCTTTATGGCTACACCTTC. It yields the protein CASTGGLYGYTF. This chain links TRBV9 with TRBJ1-2; 8 bases align to TRBD1. The J segment lost 5 bases and the V segment lost 6 bases, leaving 3 bases of the junction unmatched. CDR3 length: 12 residues. The germline gives CDR1 SGDLS, CDR2 YYNGEE.

V gene TRBV6-5 combines with J gene TRBJ2-3, with 10 bases identical to TRBD2. Looked up from germline, CDR1 is MNHEY and CDR2 is SVGAGI. CDR3 length: 14 residues. V lost 6 bases, J lost 8 bases, and 8 bases stayed unmatched. For the CDR3, the DNA is TGTGCCAGCAGCCTCACTAGCGGGATATCTACGCAGTATTTT. Its protein product is CASSLTSGISTQYF.

This clone was seen once. J is TRBJ1-2 and V is TRBV28; 10 nucleotides match TRBD1. The CDR3 totals 16 residues. Germline V gene data show CDR1 as MDHEN and CDR2 as SYDVKM. The J segment lost 4 bases and the V segment lost 5 bases, leaving 10 bases of the junction unmatched. This chain's CDR3 is CASSQTTGGSFYGYTF. CDR3 coding DNA: TGTGCCAGCAGTCAAACGACAGGGGGCTCTTTCTATGGCTACACCTTC.

The V gene is TRBV27, the J gene TRBJ2-7, with 12 positions matching TRBD2. This CDR3 comprises 15 residues. With V trimmed by 4 bases and J by 5 bases, 6 bases remained unmatched. Germline V gene lookup returns CDR1 MNHEY and CDR2 SMNVEV (reference sequence). CDR3 sequence: CASSSSSGRAHEQYF. The CDR3 DNA sequence: TGTGCCAGCAGTTCCTCTAGCGGGAGGGCTCACGAGCAGTACTTC.

The chain joins TRBV4-3 to TRBJ2-3; 7 bases are shared with TRBD1. The V gene end was trimmed by 0 bases and the J gene end by 5 bases; junction bases not matched to a gene: 11. The CDR3 is made up of 17 amino acids. Looked up from germline, CDR1 is LGHNA and CDR2 is YSLEER. For the CDR3, the DNA is TGCGCCAGCAGCCAAGAGGGAACAGGGGTTGAAGGAGATACGCAGTATTTT. This sequence encodes CASSQEGTGVEGDTQYF.

The chain employs TRBV9 and TRBJ2-3, with 9 bases aligning to TRBD2. CDR1 is SGDLS and CDR2 is YYNGEE in the germline V gene. The CDR3 consists of 16 residues. Trimming cost V 5 bases and J 4 bases; bases outside gene matches: 11. Here the CDR3 reads CASSDPVRGGADTQYF. The DNA for the CDR3 is TGTGCCAGCAGTGATCCGGTGCGGGGGGGCGCAGATACGCAGTATTTT.